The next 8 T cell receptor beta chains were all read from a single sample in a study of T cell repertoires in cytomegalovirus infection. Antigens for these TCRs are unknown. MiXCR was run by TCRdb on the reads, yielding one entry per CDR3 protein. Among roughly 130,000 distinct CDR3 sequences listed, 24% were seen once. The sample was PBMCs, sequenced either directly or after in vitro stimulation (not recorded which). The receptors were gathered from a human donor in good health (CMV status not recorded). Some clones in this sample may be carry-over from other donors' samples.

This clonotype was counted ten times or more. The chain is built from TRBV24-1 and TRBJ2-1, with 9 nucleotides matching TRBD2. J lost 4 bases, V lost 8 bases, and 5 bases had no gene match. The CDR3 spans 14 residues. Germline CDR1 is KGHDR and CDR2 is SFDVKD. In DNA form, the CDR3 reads TGTGCCACCAAGGGTAGCGGGGGTTACAATGAGCAGTTCTTC. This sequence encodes CATKGSGGYNEQFF.

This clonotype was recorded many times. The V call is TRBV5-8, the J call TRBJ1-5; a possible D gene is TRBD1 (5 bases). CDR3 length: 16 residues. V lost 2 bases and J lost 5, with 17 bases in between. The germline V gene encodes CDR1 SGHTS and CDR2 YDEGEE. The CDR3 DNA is TGTGCCAGCAGCTTATTCATAGTAACGGGGCATCAGCCCCAGCATTTT. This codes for CASSLFIVTGHQPQHF.

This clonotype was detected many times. The CDR3 DNA sequence: TGTGCCGCCTACACCTATGGCTACACCTTC. This codes for CAAYTYGYTF. The genes are TRBV10-3 and TRBJ1-2; unclear D gene. V lost 11 bases to trimming and J lost 4 bases, with 8 bases between them. This CDR3 region has 10 residues. Germline values: CDR1 ENHRY, CDR2 SYGVKD.

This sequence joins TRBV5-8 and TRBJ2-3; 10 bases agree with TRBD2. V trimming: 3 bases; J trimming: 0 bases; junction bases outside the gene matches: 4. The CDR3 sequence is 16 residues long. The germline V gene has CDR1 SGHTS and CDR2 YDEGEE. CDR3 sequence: CASSSGLAESTDTQYF. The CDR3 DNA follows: TGTGCCAGCAGCTCCGGACTAGCGGAGAGCACAGATACGCAGTATTTT. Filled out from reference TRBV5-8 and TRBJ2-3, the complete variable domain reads EAGVTQSPTHLIKTRGQQATLRCSPISGHTSVYWYQQALGLGLQFLLWYDEGEERNRGNFPPRFSGRQFPNYSSELNVNALELEDSALYLCASSSGLAESTDTQYFGPGTRLTVL.

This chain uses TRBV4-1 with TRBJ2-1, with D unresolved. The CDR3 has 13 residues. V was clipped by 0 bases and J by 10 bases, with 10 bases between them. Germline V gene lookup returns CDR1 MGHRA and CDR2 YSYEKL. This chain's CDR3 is CASSQDQGTEQFF. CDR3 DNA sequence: TGCGCCAGCAGCCAAGATCAAGGTACCGAGCAGTTCTTC.

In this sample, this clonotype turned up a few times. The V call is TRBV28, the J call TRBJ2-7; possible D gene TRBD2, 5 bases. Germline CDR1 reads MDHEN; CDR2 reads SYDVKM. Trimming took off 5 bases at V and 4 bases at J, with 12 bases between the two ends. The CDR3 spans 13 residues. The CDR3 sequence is CASSRGGSYEQYF. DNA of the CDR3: TGTGCCAGCAGTCGGGGTGGTAGTTACGAGCAGTACTTC.

DNA for the CDR3: TGCAGTGCTAGGTCGTCGGAAACTAGCGGAGCTTACAATGAGCAGTTCTTC. Encoded protein: CSARSSETSGAYNEQFF. The gene calls are TRBV20-1 and TRBJ2-1; 8 positions agree with TRBD2. CDR1 is DFQATT and CDR2 is SNEGSKA in the germline V gene (reference sequence). V dropped 3 bases and J dropped 4; count of bases not matched to a gene: 14. The CDR3 consists of 17 residues.

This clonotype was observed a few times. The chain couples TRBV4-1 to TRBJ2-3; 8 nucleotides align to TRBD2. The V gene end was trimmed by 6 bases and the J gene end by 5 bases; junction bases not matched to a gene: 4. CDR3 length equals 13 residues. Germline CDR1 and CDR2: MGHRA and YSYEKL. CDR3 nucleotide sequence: TGCGCCAGCAGTCTTCTAGCGGGAGATACGCAGTATTTT. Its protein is CASSLLAGDTQYF.